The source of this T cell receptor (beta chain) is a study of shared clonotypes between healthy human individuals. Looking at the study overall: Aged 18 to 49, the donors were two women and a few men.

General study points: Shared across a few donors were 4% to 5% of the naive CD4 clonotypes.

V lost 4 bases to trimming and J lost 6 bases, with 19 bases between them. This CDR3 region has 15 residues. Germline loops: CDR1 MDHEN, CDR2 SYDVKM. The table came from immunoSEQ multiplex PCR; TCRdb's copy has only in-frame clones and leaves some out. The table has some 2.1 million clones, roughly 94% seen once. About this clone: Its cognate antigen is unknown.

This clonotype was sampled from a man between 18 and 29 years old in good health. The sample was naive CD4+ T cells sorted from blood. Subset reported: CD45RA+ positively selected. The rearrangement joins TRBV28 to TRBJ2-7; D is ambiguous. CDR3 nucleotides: TGTGCCAGCAGTTCCCAAAAGGCCATGGTTTCCGAGCAGTACTTC. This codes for CASSSQKAMVSEQYF.